The text below deals with one T cell receptor beta chain. Its cognate antigen is unknown. Method: immunoSEQ multiplex PCR; TCRdb's copy keeps in-frame clones and lacks some. The sample has some 47,000 clones, around 86% seen once; the top ten hold 4.5% to 6%. This record belongs to a study of a mutant IDH1 vaccine in newly diagnosed glioma. Study background: With temozolomide cycles, or 4-6 weeks after radiotherapy alone, vaccination was started.

This CDR3 has 13 amino acids. Trimming cost V 6 bases and J 4 bases, with 15 bases left between them. Germline V gene data show CDR1 as SQVTM and CDR2 as ANQGSEA. Noted time point: week 35, safety follow-up. In the vaccine, a single dose held 300 ug of the mutant IDH1 20-mer peptide, along with topical imiquimod. This sequence was found in a woman aged 40 to 50 with glioma. Some clones in this sample may be carry-over from other donors' samples. The chain recombines TRBV29-1 with TRBJ1-2; D gene unclear. The sample consisted of PBMCs, taken from a glioma patient whose treatment included an IDH1 peptide vaccine. The CDR3 loop is CSVMTGNSYGYTF. DNA of the CDR3: TGCAGCGTGATGACGGGTAATAGCTATGGCTACACCTTC.